The 18 T cell receptor beta chains below come from one sample, sequenced in a study of T cells after yellow fever vaccination (dated by TCRdb to between 2018 and 2021). Libraries were built with 5' RACE. TCRdb names Illumina NovaSeq 6000 as the instrument used. Using fastp at Q25 and MiXCR, TCRdb reprocessed the public reads and kept productive beta chains. Rows matching on CDR3 protein sequence are summarized as one entry with the most common DNA and genes. The sample table contains nearly 300,000 distinct CDR3 sequences; only one count was recorded for around 10% of them. Of the sample, 3% to 4% falls within the top ten clones. The meaning of the sample's treatment or condition label: live attenuated yellow fever vaccine strain. Sequenced here: CD4+ T cells sorted from PBMCs, sampled 5 days after the yellow fever booster vaccination. Receptors originate from a man aged 18 to 30 who received the YFV17D yellow fever vaccine.

This clonotype was detected a few times. This rearrangement joins TRBV27 to TRBJ1-2; TRBD1 agrees at 7 bases. The CDR3 sequence is 14 residues long. Per the germline V gene, CDR1 is MNHEY and CDR2 is SMNVEV (reference sequence). The J segment lost 4 bases and the V segment lost 1 base, leaving 3 bases of the junction unmatched. The CDR3 loop reads CASSLWAGGYGYTF. In DNA form, the CDR3 reads TGTGCCAGCAGTTTATGGGCAGGGGGCTATGGCTACACCTTC.

In this sample, this clonotype turned up a few times. The V call is TRBV11-1, the J call TRBJ2-7; D is uncertain. Per germline, CDR1 SGHAT and CDR2 FQDESV (reference sequence). Between the trimmed V and J ends, which lost 1 base and 0 bases, there was a span of 10 bases. The CDR3 is made up of 15 amino acids. CDR3 protein: CASSLDYGGSYEQYV. As DNA, the CDR3 is TGTGCCAGCAGCTTAGACTACGGCGGCTCCTACGAGCAGTACGTC.

This clonotype was observed a few times. V is TRBV6-5 and J is TRBJ1-2; TRBD1 aligns across 8 bases. Per the germline V gene, CDR1 is MNHEY and CDR2 is SVGAGI. The CDR3 contains 13 residues. The V gene end was trimmed by 7 bases and the J gene end by 4 bases; junction bases not matched to a gene: 5. The CDR3 DNA reads as TGTGCCAGCACCGGGACAGGCTTCTATGGCTACACCTTC. Translated: CASTGTGFYGYTF.

The V and J genes are TRBV4-1 and TRBJ1-2; a weak D match, TRBD1 (6 bases). V was clipped by 0 bases and J by 7 bases, with 15 bases between them. This CDR3 has 15 residues. Germline V gene lookup returns CDR1 MGHRA and CDR2 YSYEKL. The CDR3 DNA sequence: TGCGCCAGCAGCCAAGACTCAGGTACAGGGCTTGGCTACACCTTC. Protein product: CASSQDSGTGLGYTF.

This clonotype was seen a handful of times. The chain couples TRBV4-1 to TRBJ1-4; D gene uncertain. Trimming shortened V by 4 bases and J by 3 bases, and 6 bases separated the two germline ends. This CDR3 has 13 residues. Per germline, CDR1 MGHRA and CDR2 YSYEKL. The DNA for the CDR3 is TGCGCCAGCAGCCGTACCCCTAATGAAAAACTGTTTTTT. Its protein is CASSRTPNEKLFF.

The rearrangement uses TRBV3-1 and TRBJ2-3; no reliable D call. V was pared by 4 bases and J by 2 bases, with 7 bases between. Germline CDR1 is LGHDT and CDR2 is YNNKEL (reference sequence). The CDR3 contains 13 residues. CDR3 DNA: TGTGCCAGCAGCCCAGGATTCACAGATACGCAGTATTTT. It specifies CASSPGFTDTQYF.

This clonotype was seen ten or more times. The V call is TRBV9, the J call TRBJ2-3, with unresolved D. V was cut by 0 bases and J by 2 bases, with 10 bases left in between. Germline-derived CDR1 and CDR2 are SGDLS and YYNGEE. CDR3 length: 15 residues. The CDR3 protein is CASSVDLAVTDTQYF. In DNA form, the CDR3 reads TGTGCCAGCAGCGTAGATCTGGCGGTCACAGATACGCAGTATTTT.

The V gene is TRBV11-1, the J gene TRBJ1-1, with D tentatively TRBD1 (5 bases). This CDR3 comprises 14 residues. Between the trimmed V and J ends, which lost 1 base and 4 bases, there was a span of 10 bases. CDR1 and CDR2 from the germline V gene are SGHAT and FQDESV (reference sequence). This CDR3 is CASSLGVGGTEAFF. CDR3 coding DNA: TGTGCCAGCAGCTTAGGAGTCGGGGGCACTGAAGCTTTCTTT.

This clonotype was found a few times. This chain joins TRBV29-1 and TRBJ2-1; TRBD2 matches at 10 bases. This CDR3 contains 13 residues. V shed 7 bases and J 5 bases; nucleotides not matched to a gene: 5. Germline V CDR1 and CDR2: SQVTM, ANQGSEA. Here the CDR3 reads CSGSGGANNEQFF. The CDR3 nucleotides read TGCAGCGGGAGCGGGGGGGCAAACAATGAGCAGTTCTTC.

This clonotype was observed a handful of times. The CDR3 nucleotides read TGTGCCAGCAATAGCGGGGGGGGTCGGGAGCAGTTCTTC. This encodes CASNSGGGREQFF. V is TRBV2 and J is TRBJ2-1; 11 positions agree with TRBD2. Trimming removed 7 bases from V and 10 bases from J; junction bases left unmatched: 6. The CDR3 is 13 residues long. Germline loops: CDR1 SNHLY, CDR2 FYNNEI.

In its sample, this clonotype was seen many times. The chain carries TRBV5-5 and TRBJ2-3; D unresolved. CDR3 length: 15 residues. The germline V and J ends were trimmed by 5 bases and 4 bases, with 17 bases remaining between them. Per the germline V gene, CDR1 is SGHKS and CDR2 is YYEKEE (reference sequence). The CDR3 bases are TGTGCCAGCAGACAAAATGTGGGGTTTGCAGATACGCAGTATTTT. Protein: CASRQNVGFADTQYF. Full variable domain (outside the CDR3, taken from reference TRBV5-5 and TRBJ2-3): DAGVTQSPTHLIKTRGQQVTLRCSPISGHKSVSWYQQVLGQGPQFIFQYYEKEERGRGNFPDRFSARQFPNYSSELNVNALLLGDSALYLCASRQNVGFADTQYFGPGTRLTVL.

This clonotype came up a few times. This chain uses TRBV20-1 with TRBJ2-3; D gene ambiguous. The germline V and J ends were trimmed by 1 base and 2 bases, with 4 bases remaining between them. The CDR3 runs to 12 residues. The germline V gene encodes CDR1 DFQATT and CDR2 SNEGSKA (reference sequence). The DNA of the CDR3 is TGCAGTGCTAGAGTGCCCACAGATACGCAGTATTTT. It translates to CSARVPTDTQYF.

The chain is built from TRBV7-3 and TRBJ2-1, with D possibly matching TRBD1 (6 bases). From germline, CDR1 is SGHTA and CDR2 FQGTGA. Trimming cost V 1 base and J 6 bases, with 10 bases left between them. This CDR3 is built from 14 residues. CDR3 amino acids: CASSLRPDSNEQFF. The DNA of the CDR3 is TGTGCCAGCAGCTTAAGGCCGGACAGCAATGAGCAGTTCTTC.

This rearrangement joins TRBV2 to TRBJ2-5, with TRBD1 as a possible D gene (5 bases). Germline CDR1 reads SNHLY; CDR2 reads FYNNEI. Trimming stripped 5 bases from V and 3 bases from J, with 10 bases between. The CDR3 length is 13 residues. Here the CDR3 reads CASSNRREETQYF. The DNA of the CDR3 is TGTGCCAGCAGTAACAGGAGAGAAGAGACCCAGTACTTC.

This clonotype was counted ten times or more. The V gene is TRBV25-1, the J gene TRBJ1-1; tentatively, D is TRBD1 (5 bases). Trimming cost V 6 bases and J 0 bases, with 14 bases left between them. This CDR3 has 15 residues. Per the germline V gene, CDR1 is MGHDK and CDR2 is SYGVNS. The CDR3 DNA is TGTGCCAGCAGCCTTGAGGGGTTCATGAACACTGAAGCTTTCTTT. Residues: CASSLEGFMNTEAFF.

This chain joins TRBV4-1 and TRBJ1-5, with D possibly matching TRBD1 (6 bases). The V gene lost 0 bases and the J gene lost 4 bases, with 10 bases spanning the gap. In germline, CDR1 is MGHRA, CDR2 YSYEKL. The CDR3 loop spans 15 amino acids. CDR3: CASSQDAGQNQPQHF. CDR3 coding DNA: TGCGCCAGCAGCCAAGATGCAGGACAGAATCAGCCCCAGCATTTT.

J is TRBJ2-5 and V is TRBV6-5; TRBD2 matches at 8 bases. V lost 5 bases, J lost 7 bases, and 3 bases stayed unmatched. The germline V gene has CDR1 MNHEY and CDR2 SVGAGI. The CDR3 runs to 12 residues. CDR3 coding DNA: TGTGCCAGCAGTGTACGGGGGGGGACCCAGTACTTC. Translating gives CASSVRGGTQYF.

The rearrangement links TRBV9 to TRBJ1-3; possibly TRBD1 for D (5 bases). CDR1 SGDLS and CDR2 YYNGEE come from the germline V gene. CDR3 length: 13 residues. The V end was cut by 4 bases, the J end by 4 bases, with 9 bases between. In DNA form, the CDR3 reads TGTGCCAGCAGCCCGGACATGGGAAACACCATATATTTT. It is translated as CASSPDMGNTIYF.